Sequencing of this TCR beta chain was carried out in a study of blood T cell repertoires in COVID-19. For the study at large: Sources were T cells, B-cell-depleted T cells, or PBMCs; the material itself was cDNA or gDNA.

Trimming pared 0 bases from V and 3 bases from J, leaving 15 bases between. The length of the CDR3 is 16 residues. CDR1 and CDR2 (germline): SGHRS, YFSETQ. In this sample, this clone turned up a few times. In the original analysis: Estimation of nucleated cell counts relied on the amplification of reference gene primers. The table came from immunoSEQ multiplex PCR; TCRdb's copy has only in-frame clones and leaves some out. Clone size and the V and J calls come from that table; the DNA yielded D and trimming. Of about 50,000 clones listed, approximately 80% are singletons. The clonotype originates from an older man with active or convalescent COVID-19. This chain uses TRBV5-1 with TRBJ2-5; D perhaps matches TRBD1 (5 bases). Input material: peripheral blood. The DNA of the CDR3 is TGCGCCAGCAGCTTGGCCGGCGTGGGCAGGGAAGAGACCCAGTACTTC. This encodes CASSLAGVGREETQYF.